A selection of T cell receptor beta chains follows, all from one sample in a study of T cell clonotyping in hematopoietic cell transplantation. Clones were read by immunoSEQ multiplex PCR, and TCRdb kept only the in-frame ones, dropping some. The sample has some 40,000 clones; 85% are singletons. The material sequenced was peripheral blood mononuclear cells, taken before stem cell transplant. These receptor sequences come from a man aged 55-75 years with acute myeloid leukemia. Some clones in this sample may be carry-over from other donors' samples. The conserved cysteine and the conserved F or W are not part of the CDR3 here. Each record gives: V gene, J gene, CDR3 protein.

V gene: TRBV6-5
J gene: TRBJ1-3
CDR3 protein: ASSYQGEGNTIY

V gene: TRBV5-1
J gene: TRBJ1-2
CDR3 protein: ASSLWTAIDYGYT

V gene: TRBV4-2
J gene: TRBJ2-1
CDR3 protein: ASSQGASQNEQF

V gene: TRBV7-6
J gene: TRBJ2-3
CDR3 protein: ASSPRGTGKY

V gene: TRBV7-9
J gene: TRBJ1-1
CDR3 protein: ASSIGAEGAF

V gene: TRBV19
J gene: TRBJ1-1
CDR3 protein: ASSLPMRTAF

V gene: TRBV9
J gene: TRBJ2-3
CDR3 protein: ASSVAGGVPDTQY

V gene: TRBV5-1
J gene: TRBJ1-1
CDR3 protein: ASSLWTDRNTEAF

V gene: TRBV9
J gene: TRBJ1-3
CDR3 protein: ASSVGLEEVPSGNTIY

V gene: TRBV11-2
J gene: TRBJ1-5
CDR3 protein: ASSLETGGGQPQH

V gene: TRBV2
J gene: TRBJ1-2
CDR3 protein: ASRPQGVYGYT

V gene: TRBV7-2
J gene: TRBJ1-2
CDR3 protein: ASSFPNYGYT

V gene: TRBV7-2
J gene: TRBJ1-6
CDR3 protein: ASSLDEGASRLH

V gene: TRBV9
J gene: TRBJ2-4
CDR3 protein: ASSAGTAKGRQY

V gene: TRBV7-2
J gene: TRBJ2-7
CDR3 protein: ASSLNGEQY

V gene: TRBV5-4
J gene: TRBJ1-3
CDR3 protein: ASTPGPFSGNTIY

V gene: TRBV6-1
J gene: TRBJ2-5
CDR3 protein: ASAVDGGGWETQY

V gene: TRBV2
J gene: TRBJ2-3
CDR3 protein: ASTWTYTQY

V gene: TRBV5-1
J gene: TRBJ1-6
CDR3 protein: ASSEGQGSSPLH

V gene: TRBV11-2
J gene: TRBJ2-7
CDR3 protein: ASSLGGGPYEQY

V gene: TRBV4-1
J gene: TRBJ2-1
CDR3 protein: ASSQDVLAGGLGGYNEQF

V gene: TRBV2
J gene: TRBJ1-2
CDR3 protein: ASSGVDGGYGYT

V gene: TRBV11-3
J gene: TRBJ1-1
CDR3 protein: ASSLRGPAEAF

V gene: TRBV11-3
J gene: TRBJ2-1
CDR3 protein: ASSAQGQGSYNEQF

V gene: TRBV5-1
J gene: TRBJ2-7
CDR3 protein: ASSPRTRPNYEQY

V gene: TRBV4-1
J gene: TRBJ1-3
CDR3 protein: ASSQVGQGRGRGGNTIY

V gene: TRBV2
J gene: TRBJ1-2
CDR3 protein: ASRDRNYGYT

V gene: TRBV7-2
J gene: TRBJ1-5
CDR3 protein: ASSLGQASNQPQH

V gene: TRBV28
J gene: TRBJ2-7
CDR3 protein: ASRSTEGNSYEQC

V gene: TRBV6-6
J gene: TRBJ2-7
CDR3 protein: ASSYSPAGVRYEQY

V gene: TRBV2
J gene: TRBJ1-1
CDR3 protein: ASRQQNTEAF

V gene: TRBV27
J gene: TRBJ1-2
CDR3 protein: ASRSDGGYGYT

V gene: TRBV6-5
J gene: TRBJ1-3
CDR3 protein: ASSPSWGETH

V gene: TRBV6-4
J gene: TRBJ1-6
CDR3 protein: ASSSEGGQPLH

V gene: TRBV28
J gene: TRBJ1-5
CDR3 protein: ASSRSSIRNQPQH

V gene: TRBV5-6
J gene: TRBJ2-1
CDR3 protein: ASSLLVDRPQQF

V gene: TRBV10-2
J gene: TRBJ1-1
CDR3 protein: ASSPGGDTEAF

V gene: TRBV6-5
J gene: TRBJ2-7
CDR3 protein: ASSGTVGVYEQY

V gene: TRBV7-8
J gene: TRBJ2-5
CDR3 protein: ASSPPGVTQY

V gene: TRBV19
J gene: TRBJ2-7
CDR3 protein: ASRGAGEQY

V gene: TRBV28
J gene: TRBJ1-2
CDR3 protein: ASSPGTGGFYGYT

V gene: TRBV19
J gene: TRBJ1-1
CDR3 protein: ASSVRGGPHPEAF

V gene: TRBV4-3
J gene: TRBJ2-7
CDR3 protein: ASSQRAGTGGYEQY

V gene: TRBV7-2
J gene: TRBJ1-5
CDR3 protein: ASSLQGSNQPQH

V gene: TRBV10-3
J gene: TRBJ1-3
CDR3 protein: ATQQGSSGNTIY

V gene: TRBV7-3
J gene: TRBJ2-2
CDR3 protein: ASSSDSANTGELF

V gene: TRBV9
J gene: TRBJ2-7
CDR3 protein: ASSSGTGGYEQY

V gene: TRBV6-5
J gene: TRBJ1-2
CDR3 protein: ASREGGRGYT

V gene: TRBV9
J gene: TRBJ1-2
CDR3 protein: ASSVAGAANYGYT

V gene: TRBV6-5
J gene: TRBJ1-1
CDR3 protein: ASSRQVNTEAF